This TCR beta chain is from a study of Graves' ophthalmopathy and Graves' hyperthyroidism. Study results and limitations: Blood also harbored most expanded thyroid clonotypes above 0.001 frequency.

With V trimmed by 4 bases and J by 4 bases, 8 bases remained unmatched. The germline V gene encodes CDR1 MNHEY and CDR2 SMNVEV (reference sequence). The CDR3 is 16 amino acids. A volume of 9.5 to 10 ml of fresh peripheral blood supplied the PBMCs. This clonotype appeared a few times. Its antigen is unidentified. The TCR beta CDR3 regions underwent amplification from RNA transcripts. HTBI primers primed a first-round RT-PCR, and a second-round multiplex PCR followed. MiXCR was run by TCRdb on the multiplex PCR reads, yielding one entry per CDR3 protein. The repertoire holds approximately 410,000 distinct CDR3 sequences, 15% seen once, with 5.5% to 7% in the top ten.

The chain uses TRBV27 and TRBJ2-2, with TRBD1 identical over 8 bases. The sequenced material came from peripheral blood. The receptor's source is a woman between 18 and 29 years old with stable Graves' hyperthyroidism. Written as DNA, the CDR3 is TGTGCCAGCAGTTCCTGGACAGGGTCGGTCACCGGGGAGCTGTTTTTT. Amino acids: CASSSWTGSVTGELFF.